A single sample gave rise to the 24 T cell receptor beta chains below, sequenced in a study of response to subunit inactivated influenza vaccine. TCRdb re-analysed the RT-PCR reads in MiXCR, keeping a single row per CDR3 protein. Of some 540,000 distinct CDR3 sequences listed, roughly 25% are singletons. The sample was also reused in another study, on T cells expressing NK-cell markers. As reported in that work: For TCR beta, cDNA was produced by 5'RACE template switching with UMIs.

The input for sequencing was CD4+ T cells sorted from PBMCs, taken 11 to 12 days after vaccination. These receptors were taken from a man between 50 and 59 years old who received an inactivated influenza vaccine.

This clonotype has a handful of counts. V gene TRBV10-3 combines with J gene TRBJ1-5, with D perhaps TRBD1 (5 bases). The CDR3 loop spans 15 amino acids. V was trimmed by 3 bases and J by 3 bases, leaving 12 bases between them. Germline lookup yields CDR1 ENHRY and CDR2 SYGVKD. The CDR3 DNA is TGTGCCATCAGTGATGGGGGGTTGGTCAATCAGCCCCAGCATTTT. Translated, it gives CAISDGGLVNQPQHF.

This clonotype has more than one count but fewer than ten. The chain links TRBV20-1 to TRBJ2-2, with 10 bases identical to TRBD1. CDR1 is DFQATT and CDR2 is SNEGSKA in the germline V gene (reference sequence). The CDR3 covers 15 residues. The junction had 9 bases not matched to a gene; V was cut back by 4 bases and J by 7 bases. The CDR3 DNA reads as TGCAGTGCTACGACAGGGGGCGCAAGAGGCGGGGAGCTGTTTTTT. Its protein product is CSATTGGARGGELFF.

The CDR3 reads CASSELGRRGGGETQYF. CDR3 DNA: TGTGCCAGCAGTGAATTAGGGCGGCGGGGGGGCGGAGAGACCCAGTACTTC. This chain uses TRBV25-1 with TRBJ2-5; 9 bases fit TRBD2. V trimming: 1 base; J trimming: 4 bases; junction bases outside the gene matches: 10. Germline values: CDR1 MGHDK, CDR2 SYGVNS. The CDR3 runs to 17 residues.

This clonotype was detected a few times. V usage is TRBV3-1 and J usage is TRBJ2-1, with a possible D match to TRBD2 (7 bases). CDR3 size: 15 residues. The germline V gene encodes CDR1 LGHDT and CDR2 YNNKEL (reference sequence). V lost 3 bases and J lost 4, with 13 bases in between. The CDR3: CASSQRGREYNEQFF. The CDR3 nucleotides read TGTGCCAGCAGCCAGCGGGGGCGGGAGTACAATGAGCAGTTCTTC.

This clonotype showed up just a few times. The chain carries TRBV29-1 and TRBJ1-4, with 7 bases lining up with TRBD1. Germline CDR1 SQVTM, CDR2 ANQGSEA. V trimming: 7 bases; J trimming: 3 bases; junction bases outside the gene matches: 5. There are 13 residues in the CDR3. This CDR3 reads CSARDSSNEKLFF. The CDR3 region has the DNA TGCAGCGCCCGGGACAGTTCTAATGAAAAACTGTTTTTT.

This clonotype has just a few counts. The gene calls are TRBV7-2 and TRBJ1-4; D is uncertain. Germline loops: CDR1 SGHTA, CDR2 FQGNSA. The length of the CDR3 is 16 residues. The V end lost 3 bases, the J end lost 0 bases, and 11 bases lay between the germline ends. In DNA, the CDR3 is TGTGCCAGCAGCTTGGCCGGGTTGTCAACTAATGAAAAACTGTTTTTT. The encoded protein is CASSLAGLSTNEKLFF.

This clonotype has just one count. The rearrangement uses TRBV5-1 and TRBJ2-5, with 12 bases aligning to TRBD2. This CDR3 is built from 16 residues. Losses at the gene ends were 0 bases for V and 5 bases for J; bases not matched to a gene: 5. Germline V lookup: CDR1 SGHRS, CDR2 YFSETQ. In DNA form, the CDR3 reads TGCGCCAGCAGCTTGGAGACTAGCGGGAGTTGGGAGACCCAGTACTTC. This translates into CASSLETSGSWETQYF.

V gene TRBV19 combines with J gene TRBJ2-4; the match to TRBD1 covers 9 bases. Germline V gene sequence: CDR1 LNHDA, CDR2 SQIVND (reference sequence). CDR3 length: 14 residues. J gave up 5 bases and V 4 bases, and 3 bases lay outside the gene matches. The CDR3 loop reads CASSNWDRENIQYF. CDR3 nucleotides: TGTGCCAGTAGTAATTGGGACAGGGAAAACATTCAGTACTTC.

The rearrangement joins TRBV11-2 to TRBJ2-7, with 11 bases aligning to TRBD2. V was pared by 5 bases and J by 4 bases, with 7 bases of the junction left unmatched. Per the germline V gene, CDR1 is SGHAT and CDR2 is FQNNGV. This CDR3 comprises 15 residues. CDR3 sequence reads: CASSPASGRFYEQYF. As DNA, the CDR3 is TGTGCCAGCAGCCCGGCTAGCGGGAGGTTTTACGAGCAGTACTTC.

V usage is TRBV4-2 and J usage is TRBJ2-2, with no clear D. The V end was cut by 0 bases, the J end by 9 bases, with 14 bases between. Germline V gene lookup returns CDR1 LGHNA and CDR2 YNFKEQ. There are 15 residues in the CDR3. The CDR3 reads CASSQDTPALRELFF. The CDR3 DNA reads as TGTGCCAGCAGCCAAGATACGCCGGCGCTCCGGGAGCTGTTTTTT.

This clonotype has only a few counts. CDR3 nucleotide sequence: TGTGCCAGCAGTTTATCTGGGGCTCCTAATTCACCCCTCCACTTT. Amino acid sequence: CASSLSGAPNSPLHF. The rearrangement joins TRBV12-3 or TRBV12-4 to TRBJ1-6; possibly TRBD1 for D (5 bases). V was clipped by 2 bases and J by 6 bases, with 11 bases between them. The length of the CDR3 is 15 residues.

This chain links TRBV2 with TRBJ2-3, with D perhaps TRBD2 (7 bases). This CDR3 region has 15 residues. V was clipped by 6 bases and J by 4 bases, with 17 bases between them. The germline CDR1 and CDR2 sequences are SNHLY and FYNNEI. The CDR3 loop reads CASRRAGASPDTQYF. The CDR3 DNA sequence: TGTGCCAGCAGGCGGGCGGGGGCCTCCCCAGATACGCAGTATTTT.

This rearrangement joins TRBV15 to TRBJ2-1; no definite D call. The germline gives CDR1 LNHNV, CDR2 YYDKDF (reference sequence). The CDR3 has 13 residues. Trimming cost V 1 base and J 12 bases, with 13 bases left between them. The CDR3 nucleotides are TGTGCCACCAGCAGAGGGAGACCTTGGGGGCAGTTCTTC. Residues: CATSRGRPWGQFF.

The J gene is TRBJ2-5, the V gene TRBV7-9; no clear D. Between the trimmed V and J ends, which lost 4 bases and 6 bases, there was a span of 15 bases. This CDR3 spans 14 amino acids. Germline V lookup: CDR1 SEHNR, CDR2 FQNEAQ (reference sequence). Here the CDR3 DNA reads TGTGCCAGCAGCTCCTTTAGGTTCAAGCAGACCCAGTACTTC. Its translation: CASSSFRFKQTQYF. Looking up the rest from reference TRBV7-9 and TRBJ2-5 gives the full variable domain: DTGVSQNPRHKITKRGQNVTFRCDPISEHNRLYWYRQTLGQGPEFLTYFQNEAQLEKSRLLSDRFSAERPKGSFSTLEIQRTEQGDSAMYLCASSSFRFKQTQYFGPGTRLLVL.

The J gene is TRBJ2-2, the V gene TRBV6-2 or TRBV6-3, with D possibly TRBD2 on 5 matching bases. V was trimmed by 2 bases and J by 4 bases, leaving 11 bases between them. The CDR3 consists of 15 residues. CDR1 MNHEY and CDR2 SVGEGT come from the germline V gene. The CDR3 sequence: CASSYQLVFTGELFF. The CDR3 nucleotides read TGTGCCAGCAGTTACCAACTAGTGTTCACCGGGGAGCTGTTTTTT.

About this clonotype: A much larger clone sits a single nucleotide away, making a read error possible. The CDR3: CASNSMGGQETQYF. The DNA of the CDR3 is TGTGCCAGCAACTCAATGGGGGGCCAAGAGACCCAGTACTTC. The genes are TRBV7-3 and TRBJ2-5; D possibly corresponds to TRBD2 (6 bases). The CDR3 totals 14 residues. The V gene's germline CDR1 is SGHTA and CDR2 FQGTGA. V was clipped by 7 bases and J by 1 base, with 13 bases between them.

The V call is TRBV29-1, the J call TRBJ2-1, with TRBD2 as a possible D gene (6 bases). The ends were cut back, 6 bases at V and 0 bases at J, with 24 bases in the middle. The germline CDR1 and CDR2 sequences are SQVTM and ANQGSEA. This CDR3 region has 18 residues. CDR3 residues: CSVRLMDSGSFSYNEQFF. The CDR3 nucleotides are TGCAGCGTACGACTCATGGATAGCGGCTCCTTCTCCTACAATGAGCAGTTCTTC.

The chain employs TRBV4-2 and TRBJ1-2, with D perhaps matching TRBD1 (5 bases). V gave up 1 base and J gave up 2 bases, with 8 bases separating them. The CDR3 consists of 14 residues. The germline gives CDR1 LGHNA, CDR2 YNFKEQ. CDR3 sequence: CASSQAQGNYGYTF. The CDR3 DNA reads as TGTGCCAGCAGCCAAGCCCAGGGAAACTATGGCTACACCTTC.

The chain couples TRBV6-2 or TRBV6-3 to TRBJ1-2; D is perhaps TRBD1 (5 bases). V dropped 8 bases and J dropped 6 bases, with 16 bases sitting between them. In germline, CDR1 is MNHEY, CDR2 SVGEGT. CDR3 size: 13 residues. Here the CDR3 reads CASVGRGSDGYTF. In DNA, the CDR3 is TGTGCCAGCGTGGGGCGGGGATCTGATGGCTACACCTTC.

The CDR3 DNA sequence: TGTGCCAGCGAAGGCAGGGTAGCCCGGAGGGGAGAGACCCAGTACTTC. Translated: CASEGRVARRGETQYF. This rearrangement joins TRBV6-1 to TRBJ2-5; the D gene is possibly TRBD2 (6 bases). Trimming took off 8 bases at V and 4 bases at J, with 23 bases between the two ends. The CDR3 contains 16 residues. CDR1 and CDR2 (germline): MNHNS, SASEGT.

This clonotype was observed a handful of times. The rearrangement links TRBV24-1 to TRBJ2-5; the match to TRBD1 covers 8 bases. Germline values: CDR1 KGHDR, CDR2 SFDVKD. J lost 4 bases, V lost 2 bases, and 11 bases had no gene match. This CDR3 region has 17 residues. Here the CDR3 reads CATSDSQGARGRETQYF. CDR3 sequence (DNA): TGTGCCACCAGTGATTCCCAGGGGGCGCGAGGCCGAGAGACCCAGTACTTC.

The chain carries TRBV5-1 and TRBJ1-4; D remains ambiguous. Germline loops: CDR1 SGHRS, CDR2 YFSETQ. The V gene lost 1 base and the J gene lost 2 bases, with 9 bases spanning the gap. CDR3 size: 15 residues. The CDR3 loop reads CASSLSGRTNEKLFF. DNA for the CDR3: TGCGCCAGCAGCTTGTCGGGGAGGACTAATGAAAAACTGTTTTTT.

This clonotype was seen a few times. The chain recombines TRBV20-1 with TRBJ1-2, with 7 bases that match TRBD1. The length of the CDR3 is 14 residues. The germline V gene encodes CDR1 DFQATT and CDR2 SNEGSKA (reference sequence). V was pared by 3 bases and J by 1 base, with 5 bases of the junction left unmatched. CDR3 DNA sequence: TGCAGTGCTAGTCCGGGACAGATTAACTATGGCTACACCTTC. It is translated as CSASPGQINYGYTF.

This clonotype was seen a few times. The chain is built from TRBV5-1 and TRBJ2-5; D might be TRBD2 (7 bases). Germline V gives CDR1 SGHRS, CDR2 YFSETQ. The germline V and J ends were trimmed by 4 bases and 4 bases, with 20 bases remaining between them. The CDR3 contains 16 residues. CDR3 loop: CASSPRGANARETQYF. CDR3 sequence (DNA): TGCGCCAGCAGCCCCCGGGGGGCGAATGCTAGAGAGACCCAGTACTTC. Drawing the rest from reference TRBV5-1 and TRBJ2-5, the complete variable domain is KAGVTQTPRYLIKTRGQQVTLSCSPISGHRSVSWYQQTPGQGLQFLFEYFSETQRNKGNFPGRFSGRQFSNSRSEMNVSTLELGDSALYLCASSPRGANARETQYFGPGTRLLVL.